These 32 T cell receptor beta chains originate from one sample sequenced in a study of blood T cell repertoires in COVID-19. The protocol was immunoSEQ multiplex PCR, while the TCRdb copy is restricted to in-frame clones and leaves out a portion. The sample includes 300,000 to 500,000 clones, roughly 90% of them seen just once. Sequencing input: PBMCs or T cells enriched from blood (not recorded which). Source of these receptors: a woman aged 40-49 years with acute COVID-19.

The rearrangement links TRBV2 to TRBJ2-3; possible D gene TRBD2, 6 bases. The V gene lost 7 bases and the J gene lost 4 bases, with 21 bases spanning the gap. The CDR3 runs 16 residues. The V gene's germline CDR1 is SNHLY and CDR2 FYNNEI. This CDR3 reads CASTRLPAGRADTQYF. CDR3 nucleotide sequence: TGTGCCAGCACCCGTCTCCCCGCGGGGCGAGCAGATACGCAGTATTTT. The complete variable domain, with remaining parts taken from reference TRBV2 and TRBJ2-3, reads EPEVTQTPSHQVTQMGQEVILRCVPISNHLYFYWYRQILGQKVEFLVSFYNNEISEKSEIFDDQFSVERPDGSNFTLKIRSTKLEDSAMYFCASTRLPAGRADTQYFGPGTRLTVL.

This clone showed up just a few times. V is TRBV3-1 (or the pseudogene TRBV3-2) and J is TRBJ2-1; the match to TRBD2 covers 13 bases. The germline gives CDR1 LGHDT, CDR2 YNNKEL (reference sequence). The CDR3 is 15 residues long. J was trimmed by 12 bases and V by 0 bases; bases with no gene match: 5. DNA for the CDR3: TGTGCCAGCAGCCAAGAAGCACTAGCGGGGGGGCTGCAGTTCTTC. As protein: CASSQEALAGGLQFF.

This clone was observed a single time. This chain connects TRBV19 to TRBJ2-1, with unresolved D. The CDR3 totals 15 residues. Germline CDR1 is LNHDA and CDR2 is SQIVND (reference sequence). Trimming cost V 3 bases and J 5 bases, with 14 bases left between them. The CDR3 region has the DNA TGTGCCAGTAGTATGAGGCCGATTGGCCACAATGAGCAGTTCTTC. Translating gives CASSMRPIGHNEQFF.

The genes are TRBV5-1 and TRBJ2-1; 14 nucleotides line up with TRBD2. The CDR3 spans 15 residues. V shed 4 bases and J 7 bases; nucleotides not matched to a gene: 4. Germline CDR1 and CDR2: SGHRS and YFSETQ. This chain's CDR3 is CASSHGTSGGNEQFF. The CDR3, as DNA: TGCGCCAGCAGCCACGGGACTAGCGGGGGAAATGAGCAGTTCTTC.

This chain connects TRBV6-5 to TRBJ2-1; D gene unclear. Germline V gene data show CDR1 as MNHEY and CDR2 as SVGAGI. The V end lost 4 bases, the J end lost 2 bases, and 9 bases lay between the germline ends. CDR3 size: 14 residues. CDR3 in amino acids: CASSSTFTYNEQFF. Here the CDR3 DNA reads TGTGCCAGCAGTTCCACTTTCACCTACAATGAGCAGTTCTTC.

The gene calls are TRBV5-6 and TRBJ2-3, with TRBD2 matching 7 bases. The CDR3 runs 12 residues. V was pared by 6 bases and J by 6 bases, with 4 bases of the junction left unmatched. The germline V gene encodes CDR1 SGHDT and CDR2 YYEEEE. The CDR3 protein is CASTAGMDTQYF. The CDR3 DNA is TGTGCCAGCACAGCGGGGATGGATACGCAGTATTTT.

J is TRBJ1-5 and V is TRBV4-2, with D uncertain. The CDR3 is 14 residues long. Germline V gene data show CDR1 as LGHNA and CDR2 as YNFKEQ. The V end lost 1 base, the J end lost 6 bases, and 10 bases lay between the germline ends. CDR3: CASSQGIGGQPQHF. The CDR3 DNA is TGTGCCAGCAGCCAAGGAATAGGCGGTCAGCCCCAGCATTTT.

The chain has TRBV30 and TRBJ1-1, with a tentative D call TRBD1 (5 bases). Trimming took off 3 bases at V and 1 base at J, with 18 bases between the two ends. CDR1 and CDR2 (germline): GTSNPN, SVGIG (reference sequence). This CDR3 is built from 16 residues. CDR3 region: CAWSSDPRRGNTEAFF. CDR3 bases: TGTGCCTGGAGCTCAGACCCGAGAAGGGGGAACACTGAAGCTTTCTTT.

The V and J genes are TRBV5-1 and TRBJ2-2; possible D gene TRBD2, 5 bases. The V end was cut by 4 bases, the J end by 8 bases, with 18 bases between. The CDR3 totals 15 residues. Looked up from germline, CDR1 is SGHRS and CDR2 is YFSETQ. CDR3 nucleotide sequence: TGCGCCAGCAGCAACCGGACGTCCCCGGGGGGGGAGCTGTTTTTT. Protein: CASSNRTSPGGELFF.

This clone has just a few counts. The CDR3 region has the DNA TGCAGTGCTAGTTTAGCGGGGGGTACCGGGGAGCTGTTTTTT. It is translated as CSASLAGGTGELFF. The chain links TRBV20-1 to TRBJ2-2; 10 bases match TRBD2. Unmatched junction bases numbered 3, after V lost 3 bases and J lost 5 bases. The CDR3 is 14 amino acids. The V gene's germline CDR1 is DFQATT and CDR2 SNEGSKA (reference sequence).

In DNA, the CDR3 is TGTGCCAGCAGCAGCGGACAGGGAGGGAACACTGAAGCTTTCTTT. Its protein product is CASSSGQGGNTEAFF. The chain links TRBV3-1 (or the pseudogene TRBV3-2) to TRBJ1-1; 8 bases match TRBD1. CDR3 length: 15 residues. Trimming removed 5 bases from V and 1 base from J; junction bases left unmatched: 6. CDR1 is LGHDT, CDR2 YNNKEL, per germline (reference sequence).

V gene TRBV7-8 combines with J gene TRBJ1-1; D is possibly TRBD1 (5 bases). Trimming pared 6 bases from V and 10 bases from J, leaving 18 bases between. This CDR3 comprises 13 residues. Germline lookup yields CDR1 SGHVS and CDR2 FQNEAQ. CDR3 DNA sequence: TGTGCCAGCAGAAAAATAGGGAGGGACGTAGCTTTCTTT. Translated, it gives CASRKIGRDVAFF.

V gene TRBV30 combines with J gene TRBJ1-1; no clear D gene. In germline, CDR1 is GTSNPN, CDR2 SVGIG (reference sequence). The CDR3 is 13 residues long. Trimming cost V 8 bases and J 1 base, with 14 bases left between them. CDR3 in DNA: TGTGCCCATCGAAGAGGTCCGAACACTGAAGCTTTCTTT. Residues: CAHRRGPNTEAFF.

The CDR3 loop is CASGEKEGSPTNEKLFF. The CDR3 nucleotides are TGTGCCAGCGGGGAAAAGGAGGGTTCACCAACTAATGAAAAACTGTTTTTT. The chain joins TRBV21-1 to TRBJ1-4. TRBV21-1 constitutes a pseudogene. The CDR3 extends over 17 amino acids.

The V and J genes are TRBV18 and TRBJ1-5; 7 bases align to TRBD1. J was trimmed by 5 bases and V by 5 bases; bases with no gene match: 6. The CDR3 length is 14 residues. Germline CDR1 is KGHSH and CDR2 is LQKENI. DNA for the CDR3: TGTGCCAGCTCATCCCGGGACAGCTATCAGCCCCAGCATTTT. This encodes CASSSRDSYQPQHF.

The genes are TRBV13 and TRBJ2-3; 11 bases agree with TRBD2. Germline V lookup: CDR1 PRHDT, CDR2 FYEKMQ (reference sequence). The CDR3 spans 17 residues. The V and J ends lost 2 bases and 1 base, in that order; junction bases with no gene match: 5. CDR3 region: CASSLYLAGGGTDTQYF. The DNA for the CDR3 is TGTGCCAGCAGCTTATACCTAGCGGGGGGCGGCACAGATACGCAGTATTTT.

As regards this clone: Germline and junction disagree at one end, which may indicate a read error. The chain carries TRBV3-1 (or the pseudogene TRBV3-2) and TRBJ1-1, with D possibly being TRBD1 (6 bases). The V gene's germline CDR1 is LGHDT and CDR2 YNNKEL (reference sequence). The length of the CDR3 is 14 residues. CDR3 sequence: CASSQAPSDSGATF. CDR3 sequence (DNA): TGTGCCAGCAGCCAAGCACCATCGGACTCAGGGGCTACCTTT.

This chain joins TRBV5-1 and TRBJ2-1; no clear D. The CDR3 is 12 amino acids. Germline V gives CDR1 SGHRS, CDR2 YFSETQ. V was cut by 5 bases and J by 10 bases, with 13 bases left in between. Here the CDR3 DNA reads TGCGCCAGCAGGTTCCCGGGTGGGGAGCAGTTCTTC. Translation gives CASRFPGGEQFF. The complete variable domain, with remaining parts taken from reference TRBV5-1 and TRBJ2-1, reads KAGVTQTPRYLIKTRGQQVTLSCSPISGHRSVSWYQQTPGQGLQFLFEYFSETQRNKGNFPGRFSGRQFSNSRSEMNVSTLELGDSALYLCASRFPGGEQFFGPGTRLTVL.

The chain combines TRBV5-1 with TRBJ2-7, with TRBD1 identical over 7 bases. The V gene end was trimmed by 4 bases and the J gene end by 3 bases; junction bases not matched to a gene: 7. The CDR3 is made up of 14 amino acids. Germline V gene data show CDR1 as SGHRS and CDR2 as YFSETQ. The CDR3 DNA reads TGCGCCAGCAGCAAGAGTGGGACAGACTACGAGCAGTACTTC. It yields the protein CASSKSGTDYEQYF. Using reference TRBV5-1 and TRBJ2-7 for the parts outside the CDR3, the full variable domain is KAGVTQTPRYLIKTRGQQVTLSCSPISGHRSVSWYQQTPGQGLQFLFEYFSETQRNKGNFPGRFSGRQFSNSRSEMNVSTLELGDSALYLCASSKSGTDYEQYFGPGTRLTVT.

This chain uses TRBV5-8 with TRBJ1-4, with 10 bases matching TRBD1. Germline V gene sequence: CDR1 SGHTS, CDR2 YDEGEE. This CDR3 region has 16 residues. Trimming removed 2 bases from V and 5 bases from J; junction bases left unmatched: 6. The CDR3 reads CASSFGTGALNEKLFF. CDR3 sequence (DNA): TGTGCCAGCAGCTTCGGGACAGGGGCGTTAAATGAAAAACTGTTTTTT.

This clone was counted once. This chain uses TRBV7-9 with TRBJ2-3; TRBD1 agrees at 9 bases. Germline V gives CDR1 SEHNR, CDR2 FQNEAQ (reference sequence). V was pared by 4 bases and J by 6 bases, with 11 bases of the junction left unmatched. The CDR3 length is 16 residues. The CDR3 is CASSSNRDRVLDTQYF. Here the CDR3 DNA reads TGTGCCAGCAGCTCAAACCGGGACAGGGTGTTGGATACGCAGTATTTT.

The rearrangement links TRBV18 to TRBJ2-3; D is perhaps TRBD2 (6 bases). Germline lookup yields CDR1 KGHSH and CDR2 LQKENI. The CDR3 contains 16 residues. V lost 6 bases and J lost 1, with 17 bases in between. In DNA, the CDR3 is TGTGCCAGCTCCCAGGGCTCGTCTAGCGGCACAGATACGCAGTATTTT. This gives the protein CASSQGSSSGTDTQYF.

This clone has more than one count but fewer than ten. The chain joins TRBV28 to TRBJ1-2; D is unresolved. CDR3 length equals 13 residues. V was trimmed by 6 bases and J by 2 bases, leaving 10 bases between them. Germline values: CDR1 MDHEN, CDR2 SYDVKM. The chain's CDR3 is CASSTLANYGYTF. CDR3 nucleotide sequence: TGTGCCAGCAGCACTCTAGCAAACTATGGCTACACCTTC.

J is TRBJ1-1 and V is TRBV9; the D gene is possibly TRBD1 (6 bases). CDR3 length equals 19 residues. Germline V gives CDR1 SGDLS, CDR2 YYNGEE. V lost 4 bases to trimming and J lost 0 bases, with 25 bases between them. In DNA, the CDR3 is TGTGCCAGCAGCCCCCCCCGGTGGGGAGGGGGGGTTATGAACACTGAAGCTTTCTTT. Amino acids: CASSPPRWGGGVMNTEAFF.

The chain uses TRBV29-1 and TRBJ1-2, with TRBD1 matching 7 bases. The J segment lost 7 bases and the V segment lost 1 base, leaving 12 bases of the junction unmatched. Germline lookup yields CDR1 SQVTM and CDR2 ANQGSEA. The CDR3 totals 15 residues. CDR3 amino acids: CSVEVGDSLLAGYTF. CDR3 bases: TGCAGCGTTGAAGTGGGGGACAGCCTTCTAGCTGGCTACACCTTC.

The chain employs TRBV19 and TRBJ2-7; perhaps TRBD2 as D (5 bases). Germline CDR1 reads LNHDA; CDR2 reads SQIVND (reference sequence). This CDR3 is built from 12 residues. V lost 6 bases to trimming and J lost 2 bases, with 8 bases between them. As DNA, the CDR3 is TGTGCCAGTAGAGCGGAAACCTACGAGCAGTACTTC. Protein sequence: CASRAETYEQYF. Combining the CDR3 with reference TRBV19 and TRBJ2-7 gives the whole variable domain DGGITQSPKYLFRKEGQNVTLSCEQNLNHDAMYWYRQDPGQGLRLIYYSQIVNDFQKGDIAEGYSVSREKKESFPLTVTSAQKNPTAFYLCASRAETYEQYFGPGTRLTVT.

CDR3 sequence (DNA): TGTGCCAGCAGTGCCACCAGACCCATAGGGGCGCAGGAGGAGACCCAGTACTTC. Encoded protein: CASSATRPIGAQEETQYF. The chain recombines TRBV2 with TRBJ2-5; D possibly corresponds to TRBD1 (5 bases). Germline loops: CDR1 SNHLY, CDR2 FYNNEI. Deletions cut 4 bases from V and 5 bases from J, with 26 bases between. CDR3 length: 18 amino acids.

The chain has TRBV19 and TRBJ1-6; D ambiguous. Trimming removed 2 bases at V and 6 bases at J, with 8 bases between. CDR3 length: 14 amino acids. Per the germline V gene, CDR1 is LNHDA and CDR2 is SQIVND (reference sequence). In DNA form, the CDR3 reads TGTGCCAGTAGTATATCGGCAGGTAATTCACCCCTCCACTTT. This sequence encodes CASSISAGNSPLHF.

This clone occurred a few times. The V and J genes are TRBV29-1 and TRBJ1-2; unclear D gene. This CDR3 comprises 14 residues. Trimming cost V 4 bases and J 10 bases, with 22 bases left between them. Germline CDR1 SQVTM, CDR2 ANQGSEA. The CDR3: CSVAPAAFTMLYTF. The CDR3 region has the DNA TGCAGCGTTGCCCCAGCCGCCTTCACTATGCTCTACACCTTC.

V and J are TRBV19 and TRBJ1-1; D not resolved. V dropped 3 bases and J dropped 0 bases, with 5 bases sitting between them. The germline CDR1 and CDR2 sequences are LNHDA and SQIVND (reference sequence). This CDR3 has 13 amino acids. DNA of the CDR3: TGTGCCAGTAGTATCACGGTGAACACTGAAGCTTTCTTT. This codes for CASSITVNTEAFF. The full variable domain, rest sourced from reference TRBV19 and TRBJ1-1, is DGGITQSPKYLFRKEGQNVTLSCEQNLNHDAMYWYRQDPGQGLRLIYYSQIVNDFQKGDIAEGYSVSREKKESFPLTVTSAQKNPTAFYLCASSITVNTEAFFGQGTRLTVV.

This clone appeared a single time. The rearrangement links TRBV5-1 to TRBJ2-5, with 11 bases that match TRBD2. The CDR3 is made up of 15 amino acids. Trimming removed 4 bases from V and 3 bases from J; junction bases left unmatched: 5. Germline V gene data show CDR1 as SGHRS and CDR2 as YFSETQ. The CDR3 sequence is CASSIGTSGEETQYF. CDR3 nucleotides: TGCGCCAGCAGCATTGGGACTAGCGGAGAAGAGACCCAGTACTTC. The whole variable domain, remainder taken from reference TRBV5-1 and TRBJ2-5, is KAGVTQTPRYLIKTRGQQVTLSCSPISGHRSVSWYQQTPGQGLQFLFEYFSETQRNKGNFPGRFSGRQFSNSRSEMNVSTLELGDSALYLCASSIGTSGEETQYFGPGTRLLVL.

This chain links TRBV24-1 with TRBJ2-1, with TRBD2 matching over 9 bases. This CDR3 has 11 residues. The ends lost 8 bases at V and 10 bases at J; junction bases unmatched: 2. Germline lookup yields CDR1 KGHDR and CDR2 SFDVKD. In nucleotides, the CDR3 is TGTGCCACCACGCGGGGGGGGGAGCAGTTCTTC. Its protein is CATTRGGEQFF.